Each of the 31 T cell receptor beta chains below was sequenced from the same sample in a study of shared clonotypes between healthy human individuals. Sequencing was performed with immunoSEQ multiplex PCR; in TCRdb, only in-frame clones are kept and a portion is missing. The repertoire holds about 590,000 clones, with nearly 97% as singletons. Terminally differentiated effector memory CD45RA+ cells were left out of the naive CD8 fraction, which was CD45RO-negative and positively selected for CCR7. Sequencing was performed on naive CD8+ T cells sorted from blood. These TCRs come from a woman aged 25 to 39 in good health.

This clone was seen only once. The chain employs TRBV20-1 and TRBJ1-2; D gene uncertain. This CDR3 has 10 amino acids. Germline lookup yields CDR1 DFQATT and CDR2 SNEGSKA (reference sequence). This CDR3 is CGYTNYGYTF. DNA of the CDR3: TGCGGATATACTAACTATGGCTACACCTTC.

This clone was counted a single time. The chain has TRBV27 and TRBJ1-4; TRBD1 matches 10 bases. With 5 bases clipped from V and 6 bases from J, the junction kept 6 bases outside the gene matches. The CDR3 consists of 15 residues. Germline CDR1 is MNHEY and CDR2 is SMNVEV (reference sequence). As DNA, the CDR3 is TGTGCCAGCAGTCAAATCGGGACAGGGGATGAAAAACTGTTTTTT. As protein: CASSQIGTGDEKLFF.

The chain couples TRBV2 to TRBJ2-2, with TRBD1 as a possible D gene (9 bases). The CDR3 consists of 20 residues. Germline CDR1 reads SNHLY; CDR2 reads FYNNEI. Deletions cut 5 bases from V and 4 bases from J, with 29 bases between. The CDR3 loop is CASSSGTGIPGGPGTGELFF. CDR3 coding DNA: TGTGCCAGCAGTTCCGGGACAGGGATCCCGGGAGGGCCGGGCACCGGGGAGCTGTTTTTT.

The V gene is TRBV9, the J gene TRBJ2-1, with D perhaps TRBD1 (5 bases). V gave up 3 bases and J gave up 7 bases, with 5 bases separating them. Per the germline V gene, CDR1 is SGDLS and CDR2 is YYNGEE. The CDR3 covers 11 residues. CDR3: CASSEGNEQFF. Here the CDR3 DNA reads TGTGCCAGCAGCGAGGGGAATGAGCAGTTCTTC.

The rearrangement links TRBV28 to TRBJ2-3; a possible D gene is TRBD2 (5 bases). Germline-derived CDR1 and CDR2 are MDHEN and SYDVKM. This CDR3 is 15 amino acids long. The V and J ends lost 4 bases and 2 bases respectively, with 13 bases between them. CDR3 DNA: TGTGCCAGCAGTTCTCCAACTAGGGTCACAGATACGCAGTATTTT. Encoded protein: CASSSPTRVTDTQYF.

The chain links TRBV5-6 to TRBJ2-7; D not certain. The CDR3 spans 12 residues. Germline CDR1 is SGHDT and CDR2 is YYEEEE. The V end was cut by 4 bases, the J end by 3 bases, with 8 bases between. Written as DNA, the CDR3 is TGTGCCAGCAGCGCCCAAGACTACGAGCAGTACTTC. It specifies CASSAQDYEQYF.

The chain recombines TRBV19 with TRBJ2-5, with D possibly matching TRBD1 (6 bases). Germline V gene sequence: CDR1 LNHDA, CDR2 SQIVND (reference sequence). V was cut by 5 bases and J by 2 bases, with 21 bases left in between. The CDR3 consists of 17 residues. CDR3 protein: CASSVGLTGWIQETQYF. CDR3 DNA sequence: TGTGCCAGTAGTGTAGGGTTGACAGGTTGGATTCAAGAGACCCAGTACTTC.

The chain has TRBV9 and TRBJ2-7; D is perhaps TRBD2 (6 bases). The CDR3 is 14 amino acids. Germline V lookup: CDR1 SGDLS, CDR2 YYNGEE. V dropped 0 bases and J dropped 4 bases, with 11 bases sitting between them. CDR3 sequence (DNA): TGTGCCAGCAGCGTAGATGGAGGGGATTACGAGCAGTACTTC. Translated, it gives CASSVDGGDYEQYF.

As regards this clone: This sample also contains other DNA sequences that code for the same CDR3. The chain combines TRBV14 with TRBJ2-1; D uncertain. Germline loops: CDR1 SGHDN, CDR2 FVKESK. CDR3 length: 13 amino acids. The V gene lost 3 bases and the J gene lost 5 bases, with 8 bases spanning the gap. CDR3 DNA sequence: TGTGCCAGCAGCCAGGGTCGAAACAATGAGCAGTTCTTC. This translates into CASSQGRNNEQFF.

The chain couples TRBV27 to TRBJ2-7; no reliable D call. This CDR3 is 13 amino acids long. The germline V and J ends were trimmed by 3 bases and 5 bases, with 11 bases remaining between them. Germline assignment: CDR1 MNHEY and CDR2 SMNVEV (reference sequence). CDR3 loop: CASSFQRFHEQYF. CDR3 nucleotides: TGTGCCAGCAGTTTCCAAAGGTTTCACGAGCAGTACTTC.

About this clone: The sample contains more than one DNA sequence encoding this CDR3. The V gene is TRBV19, the J gene TRBJ2-5; D unclear. Trimming removed 3 bases from V and 3 bases from J, with 14 bases in between. The CDR3 spans 15 residues. Germline CDR1 reads LNHDA; CDR2 reads SQIVND (reference sequence). Written as DNA, the CDR3 is TGTGCCAGTAGTATTTTGGCAGGTGGTAAAGAGACCCAGTACTTC. Amino acid sequence: CASSILAGGKETQYF.

The J gene is TRBJ2-1, the V gene TRBV27; D gene unclear. Trimming cost V 6 bases and J 4 bases, with 10 bases left between them. Per germline, CDR1 MNHEY and CDR2 SMNVEV (reference sequence). This CDR3 has 13 residues. In DNA, the CDR3 is TGTGCCAGCAGGCACCCCCCGTACAATGAGCAGTTCTTC. Translated, it gives CASRHPPYNEQFF.

J is TRBJ1-6 and V is TRBV5-6; D not certain. Trimming removed 0 bases from V and 10 bases from J, with 11 bases in between. Germline V gene data show CDR1 as SGHDT and CDR2 as YYEEEE. This CDR3 is built from 14 residues. The CDR3, as DNA: TGTGCCAGCAGCTTGGGGGGTTTGATATCACCCCTCCACTTT. Translation: CASSLGGLISPLHF.

This clone was counted only a few times. CDR3 amino acids: CASRSTGKRGYTF. As DNA, the CDR3 is TGCGCCAGCCGTAGTACAGGGAAACGAGGCTACACCTTC. The chain uses TRBV4-1 and TRBJ1-2, with D tentatively TRBD1 (6 bases). Germline loops: CDR1 MGHRA, CDR2 YSYEKL. CDR3 length: 13 residues. With 8 bases removed from V and 8 bases from J, the gap between germline ends came to 18 bases.

The gene calls are TRBV27 and TRBJ2-7; 11 bases are shared with TRBD2. V gave up 6 bases and J gave up 4 bases; unmatched junction bases: 8. Germline CDR1 MNHEY, CDR2 SMNVEV (reference sequence). CDR3 length: 15 residues. CDR3 coding DNA: TGTGCCAGCAGCCCTATAGCGGGAGGGCCTTACGAGCAGTACTTC. It yields the protein CASSPIAGGPYEQYF.

This chain uses TRBV19 with TRBJ2-5, with 9 bases that match TRBD2. Germline V lookup: CDR1 LNHDA, CDR2 SQIVND (reference sequence). Trimming at V came to 4 bases and at J to 5 bases, leaving 2 bases not matched to a gene. The CDR3 consists of 13 residues. The CDR3 DNA reads TGTGCCAGTAGTAGTAGCGGGAGTGAGACCCAGTACTTC. It encodes CASSSSGSETQYF.

The rearrangement joins TRBV4-1 to TRBJ2-4; a weak D match, TRBD1 (5 bases). In germline, CDR1 is MGHRA, CDR2 YSYEKL. Trimming took 1 base from V and 9 from J, leaving 13 bases between them. The CDR3 contains 14 residues. The CDR3 DNA reads TGCGCCAGCAGCCAAGCCGACAGCTATAGCATTCAGTACTTC. It translates to CASSQADSYSIQYF.

CDR3 bases: TGTGCCAGCAGCTTGTTCGGGACTAGCGTAGGAGTAAACACCGGGGAGCTGTTTTTT. It codes for CASSLFGTSVGVNTGELFF. The chain joins TRBV5-8 to TRBJ2-2, with 10 bases that match TRBD2. Per the germline V gene, CDR1 is SGHTS and CDR2 is YDEGEE. V trimming: 1 base; J trimming: 2 bases; junction bases outside the gene matches: 11. This CDR3 contains 19 residues.

This clone has only one observation. The rearrangement joins TRBV30 to TRBJ2-4; a weak D match, TRBD2 (6 bases). V dropped 2 bases and J dropped 0 bases, with 14 bases sitting between them. The V gene's germline CDR1 is GTSNPN and CDR2 SVGIG (reference sequence). The CDR3 is 16 amino acids. CDR3 region: CAWSKGAGLAKNIQYF. The CDR3 nucleotides read TGTGCCTGGAGTAAAGGAGCGGGTCTAGCCAAAAACATTCAGTACTTC.

The chain is built from TRBV7-8 and TRBJ2-1, with a tentative D call TRBD2 (6 bases). Germline CDR1 is SGHVS and CDR2 is FQNEAQ. Trimming stripped 6 bases from V and 0 bases from J, with 9 bases between. CDR3 length equals 14 residues. This chain's CDR3 is CASSTGGSYNEQFF. CDR3 DNA: TGTGCCAGCAGTACCGGGGGCTCCTACAATGAGCAGTTCTTC. The full variable domain, with the rest looked up from reference TRBV7-8 and TRBJ2-1, is GAGVSQSPRYKVAKRGQDVALRCDPISGHVSLFWYQQALGQGPEFLTYFQNEAQLDKSGLPSDRFFAERPEGSVSTLKIQRTQQEDSAVYLCASSTGGSYNEQFFGPGTRLTVL.

The rearrangement uses TRBV21-1 and TRBJ2-3. TRBV21-1 is deemed a pseudogene. The length of the CDR3 is 12 residues. CDR3 in DNA: TGTGCCAGCCCCCCCAGCACAGATACGCAGTATTTT. Its protein is CASPPSTDTQYF.

The chain links TRBV18 to TRBJ2-7, with 7 positions matching TRBD1. CDR3 length: 15 residues. In germline, CDR1 is KGHSH, CDR2 LQKENI. J lost 6 bases, V lost 2 bases, and 10 bases had no gene match. CDR3 residues: CASSPGTVNPLEQYF. CDR3 DNA: TGTGCCAGCTCACCAGGGACAGTTAACCCGCTCGAGCAGTACTTC.

The chain links TRBV5-6 to TRBJ2-4, with D tentatively TRBD1 or TRBD2 (6 bases each). Germline assignment: CDR1 SGHDT and CDR2 YYEEEE. The CDR3 contains 15 residues. Trimming shortened V by 4 bases and J by 10 bases, and 21 bases separated the two germline ends. The CDR3 DNA sequence: TGTGCCAGCAGCCTTAGTTACGGGGGCGAAGGTATTCAGTACTTC. Amino acid sequence: CASSLSYGGEGIQYF.

The DNA of the CDR3 is TGTGCCAGCAGCTCAGGAGGGTACACGGAGACCCAGTACTTC. Encoded protein: CASSSGGYTETQYF. V usage is TRBV7-2 and J usage is TRBJ2-5, with a tentative D call TRBD2 (6 bases). Trimming stripped 4 bases from V and 5 bases from J, with 14 bases between. Per germline, CDR1 SGHTA and CDR2 FQGNSA. The CDR3 sequence is 14 residues long.

This clone was counted a single time. CDR3 DNA: TGTGCCAGCAGTGTGACAGGGGTAGGAGAGCAGTACTTC. It codes for CASSVTGVGEQYF. This sequence joins TRBV25-1 and TRBJ2-7, with 8 positions matching TRBD1. Germline V gene sequence: CDR1 MGHDK, CDR2 SYGVNS. Trimming removed 4 bases from V and 7 bases from J; junction bases left unmatched: 6. The CDR3 is made up of 13 amino acids.

This chain uses TRBV28 with TRBJ2-3, with TRBD2 matching 11 bases. J gave up 9 bases and V 5 bases, and 16 bases lay outside the gene matches. This CDR3 is 17 amino acids long. In germline, CDR1 is MDHEN, CDR2 SYDVKM. CDR3 DNA sequence: TGTGCCAGCAGTACACCGACTGAACTAGCGGGAGTAAAGACGCAGTATTTT. Translated, it gives CASSTPTELAGVKTQYF.

The genes are TRBV5-6 and TRBJ2-7; TRBD1 might be the D (6 bases). Germline lookup yields CDR1 SGHDT and CDR2 YYEEEE. CDR3 length: 13 amino acids. V was clipped by 2 bases and J by 2 bases, with 8 bases between them. CDR3 residues: CASSFRQAYEQYF. CDR3 in DNA: TGTGCCAGCAGCTTTAGACAGGCCTACGAGCAGTACTTC.

In nucleotides, the CDR3 is TGTGCCAGCAGTTTCCCCCGCGCTACCAGTAACACTGAAGCTTTCTTT. This gives the protein CASSFPRATSNTEAFF. The chain carries TRBV28 and TRBJ1-1; no clear D. V was pared by 3 bases and J by 2 bases, with 16 bases between. This CDR3 is built from 16 residues. CDR1 is MDHEN, CDR2 SYDVKM, per germline.

This chain connects TRBV7-8 to TRBJ2-7, with TRBD2 matching 7 bases. Germline CDR1 reads SGHVS; CDR2 reads FQNEAQ. The CDR3 totals 14 residues. V was pared by 4 bases and J by 6 bases, with 9 bases of the junction left unmatched. The CDR3 bases are TGTGCCAGCAGCTGGGGGGGTCGTCTATCCGAGCAGTACTTC. Amino acids: CASSWGGRLSEQYF.

This chain links TRBV27 with TRBJ2-3, with unresolved D. CDR1 is MNHEY and CDR2 is SMNVEV in the germline V gene (reference sequence). CDR3 length equals 14 residues. V gave up 2 bases and J gave up 2 bases, with 8 bases separating them. CDR3 bases: TGTGCCAGCAGTTTACATCAGACCACAGATACGCAGTATTTT. Translation gives CASSLHQTTDTQYF.

The chain has TRBV28 and TRBJ2-1; perhaps D is TRBD1 or TRBD2 (6 bases each). V lost 6 bases, J lost 3 bases, and 18 bases lay in between. The CDR3 runs 16 residues. Per germline, CDR1 MDHEN and CDR2 SYDVKM. CDR3 DNA: TGTGCCAGCAGGCCGCGGGACACTGGTTACTACAATGAGCAGTTCTTC. Its translation is CASRPRDTGYYNEQFF.